A single sample is the source of the 18 T cell receptor beta chains below, sequenced in a study of blood T cell repertoires in COVID-19. Clones were read by immunoSEQ multiplex PCR, and TCRdb kept only the in-frame ones, dropping some. The data show about 150,000 clones, 80% to 90% seen once. Source material: peripheral blood. The receptors here all came from a woman aged 45 to 65 in a cohort sampled during active or convalescent COVID-19.

The chain employs TRBV6-6 and TRBJ1-2, with D possibly matching TRBD1 (6 bases). CDR1 MNHNY and CDR2 SVGAGI come from the germline V gene (reference sequence). V was trimmed by 7 bases and J by 4 bases, leaving 22 bases between them. The CDR3 spans 16 residues. The CDR3 DNA is TGTGCCAGCACCCTAGCCGACAGGCAACGCTCCTATGGCTACACCTTC. Residues: CASTLADRQRSYGYTF.

There are a few counts of this clone. This chain connects TRBV5-1 to TRBJ1-2; D is ambiguous. V lost 0 bases and J lost 4, with 7 bases in between. The germline gives CDR1 SGHRS, CDR2 YFSETQ. This CDR3 has 13 residues. Here the CDR3 reads CASSLGAAYGYTF. The CDR3 nucleotides read TGCGCCAGCAGCTTGGGGGCAGCCTATGGCTACACCTTC.

This chain connects TRBV12-3 or TRBV12-4 to TRBJ1-2; possibly TRBD1 for D (5 bases). This CDR3 comprises 13 residues. Trimming pared 3 bases from V and 4 bases from J, leaving 9 bases between. CDR3 DNA: TGTGCCAGCAGTTTTTTGCAGGGCTATGGCTACACCTTC. It specifies CASSFLQGYGYTF.

The chain has TRBV27 and TRBJ2-7; 7 bases map to TRBD2. CDR3 length: 19 amino acids. CDR1 MNHEY and CDR2 SMNVEV come from the germline V gene (reference sequence). After removal of 2 bases from V and 0 bases from J, the junction contained 16 bases not matched to a gene. The CDR3 protein is CASSLEGLSGGTSSYEQYF. The CDR3 DNA reads as TGTGCCAGCAGTTTAGAGGGGTTGTCGGGGGGAACGAGCTCCTACGAGCAGTACTTC.

J is TRBJ1-3 and V is TRBV9; 7 bases are a match to TRBD1. J gave up 3 bases and V 3 bases, and 6 bases lay outside the gene matches. The CDR3 covers 15 residues. The V gene's germline CDR1 is SGDLS and CDR2 YYNGEE. The CDR3 loop reads CASSAETGVGNTIYF. DNA for the CDR3: TGTGCCAGCAGCGCTGAAACAGGGGTTGGAAACACCATATATTTT.

V usage is TRBV5-3 and J usage is TRBJ1-1; D gene ambiguous. TRBV5-3 is filed as an ORF, its function uncertain. The CDR3 is 18 residues long. Trimming shortened V by 0 bases and J by 3 bases, and 21 bases separated the two germline ends. This chain's CDR3 is CARSLAGEALVHHTEAFF. Here the CDR3 DNA reads TGTGCCAGAAGCTTGGCCGGAGAAGCTCTAGTCCACCACACTGAAGCTTTCTTT.

This chain joins TRBV3-1 (or the pseudogene TRBV3-2) and TRBJ2-7; TRBD2 is a possible D gene (6 bases). V was cut by 1 base and J by 5 bases, with 12 bases left in between. The CDR3 runs to 14 residues. Germline V gene data show CDR1 as LGHDT and CDR2 as YNNKEL (reference sequence). For the CDR3, the DNA is TGTGCCAGCAGCCAAGGGGGAGGTTTCGACGAGCAGTACTTC. Its protein product is CASSQGGGFDEQYF.

The rearrangement uses TRBV7-8 and TRBJ1-6; 9 bases are shared with TRBD1. The germline CDR1 and CDR2 sequences are SGHVS and FQNEAQ. CDR3 length: 19 amino acids. V was pared by 5 bases and J by 3 bases, with 14 bases of the junction left unmatched. CDR3 loop: CASSPGTGPNSNYNSPLHF. In nucleotides, the CDR3 is TGTGCCAGCAGCCCAGGGACAGGGCCGAACTCCAACTATAATTCACCCCTCCACTTT.

The chain is built from TRBV27 and TRBJ1-5; no firm D call. The CDR3 loop spans 16 amino acids. Trimming removed 6 bases from V and 6 bases from J, with 21 bases in between. Per the germline V gene, CDR1 is MNHEY and CDR2 is SMNVEV (reference sequence). The CDR3 protein is CASSSMAGETRQPQHF. CDR3 in DNA: TGTGCCAGCAGCTCAATGGCCGGGGAGACTCGTCAGCCCCAGCATTTT.

The chain employs TRBV5-1 and TRBJ2-7, with a tentative D call TRBD1 (5 bases). Germline-derived CDR1 and CDR2 are SGHRS and YFSETQ. Trimming left V 2 bases short and J 6 bases short, with 9 bases between. This CDR3 is 12 amino acids long. The CDR3 nucleotides are TGCGCCAGCAGCTTCCAGGGTGGCGAGCAGTACTTC. Translating it yields CASSFQGGEQYF.

This chain joins TRBV4-3 and TRBJ2-2, with D uncertain. Trimming stripped 4 bases from V and 2 bases from J, with 5 bases between. CDR3 length: 13 residues. CDR1 LGHNA and CDR2 YSLEER come from the germline V gene. This chain's CDR3 is CASSRQNTGELFF. The CDR3 DNA sequence: TGCGCCAGCAGCCGACAAAACACCGGGGAGCTGTTTTTT.

This chain connects TRBV5-1 to TRBJ2-5; 7 nucleotides agree with TRBD2. J lost 0 bases, V lost 3 bases, and 2 bases had no gene match. The CDR3 extends over 14 amino acids. CDR1 is SGHRS, CDR2 YFSETQ, per germline. The CDR3 DNA reads TGCGCCAGCAGCTGGGGAGGGAACCAAGAGACCCAGTACTTC. Translating gives CASSWGGNQETQYF.

The chain uses TRBV5-1 and TRBJ1-6; no clear D. CDR1 and CDR2 (germline): SGHRS, YFSETQ. The CDR3 totals 15 residues. Deletions cut 0 bases from V and 7 bases from J, with 11 bases between. The CDR3 DNA follows: TGCGCCAGCAGCTTGGATGCAGTTCCCAATTCACCCCTCCACTTT. This sequence encodes CASSLDAVPNSPLHF.

The DNA for the CDR3 is TGTGCCAGCAGTTACCAGGGGTGGGAGACCCAGTACTTC. It encodes CASSYQGWETQYF. V and J are TRBV6-2 or TRBV6-3 and TRBJ2-5; D may be TRBD1 (6 bases). The length of the CDR3 is 13 residues. Trimming pared 2 bases from V and 5 bases from J, leaving 9 bases between. CDR1 is MNHEY, CDR2 SVGEGT, per germline.

The CDR3: CASSLRRTDTQYF. Written as DNA, the CDR3 is TGCGCCAGCAGCCTGAGGCGAACAGATACGCAGTATTTT. V and J are TRBV5-1 and TRBJ2-3; no firm D call. The CDR3 is 13 residues long. The V and J ends lost 4 bases and 3 bases respectively, with 9 bases between them. CDR1 is SGHRS and CDR2 is YFSETQ in the germline V gene.

The V gene is TRBV4-1, the J gene TRBJ2-5; D possibly corresponds to TRBD2 (6 bases). V was cut by 3 bases and J by 5 bases, with 13 bases left in between. Germline assignment: CDR1 MGHRA and CDR2 YSYEKL. This CDR3 region has 14 residues. As DNA, the CDR3 is TGCGCCAGCAGCCAGGGGCTCGGAGGGGAGACCCAGTACTTC. It is translated as CASSQGLGGETQYF.

The chain couples TRBV19 to TRBJ1-2; TRBD1 agrees at 12 bases. After removal of 7 bases from V and 7 bases from J, the junction contained 10 bases not matched to a gene. There are 15 residues in the CDR3. CDR1 and CDR2 from the germline V gene are LNHDA and SQIVND (reference sequence). CDR3 region: CASIPGGTGGPGYTF. For the CDR3, the DNA is TGTGCCAGTATCCCGGGAGGGACAGGGGGCCCTGGCTACACCTTC. The full variable domain, its missing parts supplied by reference TRBV19 and TRBJ1-2, is DGGITQSPKYLFRKEGQNVTLSCEQNLNHDAMYWYRQDPGQGLRLIYYSQIVNDFQKGDIAEGYSVSREKKESFPLTVTSAQKNPTAFYLCASIPGGTGGPGYTFGSGTRLTVV.

The chain combines TRBV24-1 with TRBJ1-1; D not resolved. V was cut by 3 bases and J by 5 bases, with 12 bases left in between. Germline lookup yields CDR1 KGHDR and CDR2 SFDVKD. CDR3 length: 14 amino acids. The CDR3 reads CATSDPSGGTEAFF. The DNA of the CDR3 is TGTGCCACCAGTGATCCGAGTGGCGGTACTGAAGCTTTCTTT.